These 27 T cell receptor beta chains were all obtained from the same sample, sequenced in a study of cytomegalovirus exposure and HLA in healthy donors. The PCR used 60 Vbeta and 13 Jbeta primers. Method: immunoSEQ multiplex PCR; TCRdb's copy keeps in-frame clones and lacks some. This table holds 100,000 to 150,000 clones, about four fifths found once. The specimen was PBMCs. These receptors originate from a woman between 40 and 55 years old in good health and CMV-seronegative.

The chain links TRBV5-1 to TRBJ2-2; 10 nucleotides agree with TRBD2. J gave up 0 bases and V 4 bases, and 3 bases lay outside the gene matches. The length of the CDR3 is 16 residues. From germline, CDR1 is SGHRS and CDR2 YFSETQ. CDR3 in amino acids: CASSRLAGSNTGELFF. The CDR3 bases are TGCGCCAGCAGCCGACTAGCGGGCTCGAACACCGGGGAGCTGTTTTTT.

The chain has TRBV4-3 and TRBJ2-1; unclear D gene. V lost 3 bases to trimming and J lost 8 bases, with 11 bases between them. Germline V gene data show CDR1 as LGHNA and CDR2 as YSLEER. The CDR3 loop spans 13 amino acids. In nucleotides, the CDR3 is TGCGCCAGCAGCCAGGGTTCGCAGGATGAGCAGTTCTTC. This codes for CASSQGSQDEQFF.

This chain joins TRBV4-3 and TRBJ1-3; the match to TRBD1 covers 9 bases. The CDR3 extends over 21 amino acids. Germline-derived CDR1 and CDR2 are LGHNA and YSLEER. The J segment lost 0 bases and the V segment lost 0 bases, leaving 15 bases of the junction unmatched. In nucleotides, the CDR3 is TGCGCCAGCAGCCAAGAACCGCCGGGACAGGGAACCTTCATCTCTGGAAACACCATATATTTT. As protein: CASSQEPPGQGTFISGNTIYF.

This clone was observed a single time. The chain recombines TRBV4-1 with TRBJ1-2, with D uncertain. Trimming left V 4 bases short and J 3 bases short, with 9 bases between. Germline values: CDR1 MGHRA, CDR2 YSYEKL. The CDR3 extends over 13 amino acids. The CDR3 region has the DNA TGCGCCAGCAGCCCGGCCCGGGACTATGGCTACACCTTC. This sequence encodes CASSPARDYGYTF.

This chain joins TRBV7-2 and TRBJ2-2, with 9 nucleotides matching TRBD2. This CDR3 has 17 amino acids. Trimming took 0 bases from V and 3 from J; bases not matched to a gene: 5. Germline V CDR1 and CDR2: SGHTA, FQGNSA. The CDR3 DNA is TGTGCCAGCAGCTTAGCGGCGGGAGGGGGGTACACCGGGGAGCTGTTTTTT. Its protein product is CASSLAAGGGYTGELFF.

The chain uses TRBV14 and TRBJ2-3; tentative D call: TRBD2 (6 bases). This CDR3 has 17 amino acids. CDR1 and CDR2 from the germline V gene are SGHDN and FVKESK. The ends were cut back, 0 bases at V and 2 bases at J, with 15 bases in the middle. The CDR3 loop reads CASSQDALRGTTDTQYF. CDR3 sequence (DNA): TGTGCCAGCAGCCAAGATGCCCTACGGGGGACCACAGATACGCAGTATTTT.

This clone was detected only once. V usage is TRBV19 and J usage is TRBJ2-1; 12 bases agree with TRBD2. J gave up 9 bases and V 4 bases, and 4 bases lay outside the gene matches. The CDR3 length is 14 residues. CDR1 is LNHDA and CDR2 is SQIVND in the germline V gene (reference sequence). Here the CDR3 reads CASSRLAGVVEQFF. In DNA, the CDR3 is TGTGCCAGTAGTAGACTAGCGGGAGTGGTTGAGCAGTTCTTC. The full variable domain, in which reference TRBV19 and TRBJ2-1 provide the parts outside the CDR3, is DGGITQSPKYLFRKEGQNVTLSCEQNLNHDAMYWYRQDPGQGLRLIYYSQIVNDFQKGDIAEGYSVSREKKESFPLTVTSAQKNPTAFYLCASSRLAGVVEQFFGPGTRLTVL.

This clone came up a few times. The rearrangement uses TRBV4-3 and TRBJ1-1, with D unresolved. The germline V and J ends were trimmed by 2 bases and 7 bases, with 20 bases remaining between them. This CDR3 comprises 16 residues. Germline lookup yields CDR1 LGHNA and CDR2 YSLEER. CDR3 sequence reads: CASSQNILGLSGEAFF. In DNA form, the CDR3 reads TGCGCCAGCAGCCAAAACATTCTAGGCCTATCGGGTGAAGCTTTCTTT.

This sequence joins TRBV29-1 and TRBJ1-5; 10 bases align to TRBD1. The CDR3 length is 13 residues. Germline V lookup: CDR1 SQVTM, CDR2 ANQGSEA. Trimming at V came to 6 bases and at J to 6 bases, leaving 5 bases not matched to a gene. The CDR3 region is CSVTGGLGQPQHF. The CDR3 DNA reads TGCAGCGTGACAGGGGGCTTGGGTCAGCCCCAGCATTTT.

This clone was detected only once. The J gene is TRBJ2-1, the V gene TRBV10-3, with 10 bases aligning to TRBD2. The CDR3 spans 15 residues. Germline CDR1 ENHRY, CDR2 SYGVKD. After removal of 2 bases from V and 3 bases from J, the junction contained 1 base not matched to a gene. The CDR3 sequence: CAISEGLADYNEQFF. CDR3 nucleotides: TGTGCCATCAGTGAGGGACTAGCGGACTACAATGAGCAGTTCTTC.

The chain combines TRBV6-4 with TRBJ2-3; possible D gene TRBD2, 5 bases. Germline values: CDR1 MRHNA, CDR2 SNTAGT. V was trimmed by 3 bases and J by 6 bases, leaving 13 bases between them. This CDR3 is built from 14 residues. For the CDR3, the DNA is TGTGCCAGCAGTGAACGGGGAGAGGAGGATACGCAGTATTTT. This translates into CASSERGEEDTQYF.

The chain joins TRBV4-1 to TRBJ2-1; the match to TRBD1 covers 8 bases. V dropped 3 bases and J dropped 6; count of bases not matched to a gene: 7. CDR3 length equals 15 residues. CDR1 MGHRA and CDR2 YSYEKL come from the germline V gene. CDR3 region: CASSQWTGYANEQFF. The CDR3 DNA reads as TGCGCCAGCAGCCAGTGGACAGGGTATGCCAATGAGCAGTTCTTC.

This clone was detected only a few times. V usage is TRBV6-1 and J usage is TRBJ1-4, with TRBD1 matching 8 bases. The CDR3 spans 14 residues. Germline V CDR1 and CDR2: MNHNS, SASEGT. J lost 3 bases, V lost 3 bases, and 0 bases had no gene match. In nucleotides, the CDR3 is TGTGCCAGCAGTGAGACAGGGGCTAATGAAAAACTGTTTTTT. Translating it yields CASSETGANEKLFF.

The CDR3 sequence: CASSLATGQRGNEKLFF. CDR3 coding DNA: TGTGCCAGCAGCTTAGCGACAGGCCAAAGGGGTAATGAAAAACTGTTTTTT. This sequence joins TRBV7-9 and TRBJ1-4, with D perhaps TRBD1 (6 bases). V gave up 0 bases and J gave up 4 bases, with 15 bases separating them. The CDR3 consists of 17 residues. Germline CDR1 SEHNR, CDR2 FQNEAQ (reference sequence).

This clone has just one count. The chain joins TRBV10-3 to TRBJ2-7, with a tentative D call TRBD2 (6 bases). Germline values: CDR1 ENHRY, CDR2 SYGVKD. This CDR3 has 15 residues. V gave up 8 bases and J gave up 5 bases, with 22 bases separating them. CDR3 residues: CAISPGRAGSNEQYF. CDR3 nucleotide sequence: TGTGCCATCTCCCCCGGTCGGGCGGGGAGCAACGAGCAGTACTTC.

V and J are TRBV7-8 and TRBJ2-5, with a weak D call TRBD1 (6 bases). The CDR3 loop spans 14 amino acids. Trimming pared 8 bases from V and 5 bases from J, leaving 18 bases between. Germline lookup yields CDR1 SGHVS and CDR2 FQNEAQ. The CDR3 is CASHGMGAWETQYF. The CDR3 DNA is TGTGCCAGCCACGGCATGGGGGCGTGGGAGACCCAGTACTTC.

The V gene is TRBV5-1, the J gene TRBJ1-3; no reliable D call. V lost 0 bases and J 1 base, leaving 5 bases between the germline ends. Per germline, CDR1 SGHRS and CDR2 YFSETQ. The CDR3 extends over 14 amino acids. This CDR3 is CASSLGPSGNTIYF. CDR3 bases: TGCGCCAGCAGCTTGGGTCCATCTGGAAACACCATATATTTT.

The chain recombines TRBV27 with TRBJ2-7; possibly TRBD2 for D (6 bases). Trimming removed 3 bases at V and 2 bases at J, with 8 bases between. CDR1 and CDR2 (germline): MNHEY, SMNVEV (reference sequence). CDR3 length: 13 amino acids. CDR3 coding DNA: TGTGCCAGCAGTTTGGGGGGAACCTACGAGCAGTACTTC. Protein sequence: CASSLGGTYEQYF.

The chain has TRBV19 and TRBJ2-2; 7 bases map to TRBD2. The CDR3 is 16 amino acids. Germline values: CDR1 LNHDA, CDR2 SQIVND (reference sequence). With V trimmed by 8 bases and J by 2 bases, 11 bases remained unmatched. The CDR3: CASSNPGLSNTGELFF. CDR3 bases: TGTGCCAGTTCAAACCCGGGACTATCCAACACCGGGGAGCTGTTTTTT.

V usage is TRBV4-3 and J usage is TRBJ2-1, with TRBD1 identical over 7 bases. Germline V gene data show CDR1 as LGHNA and CDR2 as YSLEER. Trimming cost V 6 bases and J 6 bases; bases outside gene matches: 5. This CDR3 comprises 13 residues. DNA of the CDR3: TGCGCCAGCAGGTTAACAGGGGTCAATGAGCAGTTCTTC. It codes for CASRLTGVNEQFF.

CDR3 residues: CASSESGSRGYTF. DNA of the CDR3: TGTGCCAGCAGTGAATCGGGGTCGAGAGGCTACACCTTC. This chain links TRBV6-1 with TRBJ1-2; D is uncertain. Germline V gene data show CDR1 as MNHNS and CDR2 as SASEGT. The length of the CDR3 is 13 residues. V was cut by 2 bases and J by 8 bases, with 12 bases left in between.

This chain connects TRBV7-9 to TRBJ1-2; 7 nucleotides line up with TRBD1. Trimming took 5 bases from V and 5 from J; bases not matched to a gene: 2. The V gene's germline CDR1 is SEHNR and CDR2 FQNEAQ (reference sequence). The CDR3 runs to 12 residues. The CDR3 loop is CASSLQGYGYTF. CDR3 nucleotides: TGTGCCAGCAGCCTACAGGGGTATGGCTACACCTTC.

The DNA for the CDR3 is TGCGCCAGCAGCTTGGCGGCAGGGGACATTCAGTACTTC. Translated: CASSLAAGDIQYF. The chain joins TRBV5-1 to TRBJ2-4; D perhaps matches TRBD1 (6 bases). The CDR3 totals 13 residues. V lost 0 bases and J lost 8, with 9 bases in between. From germline, CDR1 is SGHRS and CDR2 YFSETQ.

This chain links TRBV19 with TRBJ2-5; D is possibly TRBD2 (6 bases). Germline-derived CDR1 and CDR2 are LNHDA and SQIVND (reference sequence). The CDR3 extends over 16 amino acids. Trimming shortened V by 7 bases and J by 1 base, and 19 bases separated the two germline ends. DNA of the CDR3: TGTGCCAGTACCAGACGGGGCCTGGGGGGCCAAGAGACCCAGTACTTC. Amino acids: CASTRRGLGGQETQYF.

The V and J genes are TRBV5-4 and TRBJ2-3; 11 bases agree with TRBD2. Per the germline V gene, CDR1 is SGHNT and CDR2 is YYREEE (reference sequence). This CDR3 comprises 14 residues. With V trimmed by 1 base and J by 5 bases, 0 bases remained unmatched. CDR3 DNA: TGTGCCAGCAGCTTGACTAGCGGGGGAGATACGCAGTATTTT. Its translation: CASSLTSGGDTQYF.

This sequence joins TRBV9 and TRBJ2-1; D might be TRBD2 (5 bases). The CDR3 has 15 residues. Germline V gives CDR1 SGDLS, CDR2 YYNGEE. V was clipped by 4 bases and J by 1 base, with 12 bases between them. CDR3 region: CASSRWTGSYNEQFF. Written as DNA, the CDR3 is TGTGCCAGCAGCCGTTGGACGGGGTCCTACAATGAGCAGTTCTTC.

The chain is built from TRBV9 and TRBJ2-1; D possibly corresponds to TRBD2 (6 bases). Trimming stripped 0 bases from V and 4 bases from J, with 11 bases between. This CDR3 spans 15 amino acids. Germline V gene lookup returns CDR1 SGDLS and CDR2 YYNGEE. The CDR3 protein is CASSVEDSGYNEQFF. The CDR3 DNA follows: TGTGCCAGCAGCGTAGAAGATAGCGGATACAATGAGCAGTTCTTC.